This TCR beta chain originates from a study of lymphopenia after photon versus proton radiotherapy. On this clone itself: Its antigen is unidentified.

Assay: immunoSEQ multiplex PCR; the TCRdb copy retains only in-frame clones and omits some. The sample includes some 27,000 clones, about 87% of them seen just once. Notes on the study in general: Proton therapy kept repertoires fairly stable, unlike photons, which gained effector/memory cells. Authors raise, but do not show, better survival with proton therapy.

This CDR3 comprises 14 residues. The germline V gene encodes CDR1 SEHNR and CDR2 FQNEAQ (reference sequence). V was shortened by 1 base and J by 7 bases, with 13 bases between the two germline ends. The TCR sequence derives from a man aged 45-65 years with gastric cancer. The sequencing used peripheral blood, collected from a patient treated with photon-based radiotherapy. The chain uses TRBV7-9 and TRBJ2-5; D gene ambiguous. CDR3 in DNA: TGTGCCAGCAGCTTAGTAGGTGGGGAAGGGACCCAGTACTTC. Translating gives CASSLVGGEGTQYF. Full variable domain (remainder filled in from reference TRBV7-9 and TRBJ2-5): DTGVSQNPRHKITKRGQNVTFRCDPISEHNRLYWYRQTLGQGPEFLTYFQNEAQLEKSRLLSDRFSAERPKGSFSTLEIQRTEQGDSAMYLCASSLVGGEGTQYFGPGTRLLVL.